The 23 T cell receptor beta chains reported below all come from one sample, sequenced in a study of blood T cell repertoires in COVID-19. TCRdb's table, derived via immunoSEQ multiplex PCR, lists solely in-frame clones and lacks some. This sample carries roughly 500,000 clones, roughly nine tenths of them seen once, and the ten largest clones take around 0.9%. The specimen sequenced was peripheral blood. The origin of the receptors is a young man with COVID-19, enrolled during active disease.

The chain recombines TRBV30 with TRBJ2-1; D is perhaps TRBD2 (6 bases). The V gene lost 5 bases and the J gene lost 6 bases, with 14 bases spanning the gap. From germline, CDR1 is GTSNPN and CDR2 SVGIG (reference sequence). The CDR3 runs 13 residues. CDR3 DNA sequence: TGTGCCTGGGCTTTCGGGGACTTCAATGAGCAGTTCTTC. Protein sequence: CAWAFGDFNEQFF.

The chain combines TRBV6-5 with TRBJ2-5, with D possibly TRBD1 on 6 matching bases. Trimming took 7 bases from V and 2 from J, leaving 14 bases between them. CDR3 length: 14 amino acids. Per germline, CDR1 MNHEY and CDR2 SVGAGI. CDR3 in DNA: TGTGCCAGCACTCACAGGGATCGTCAAGAGACCCAGTACTTC. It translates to CASTHRDRQETQYF.

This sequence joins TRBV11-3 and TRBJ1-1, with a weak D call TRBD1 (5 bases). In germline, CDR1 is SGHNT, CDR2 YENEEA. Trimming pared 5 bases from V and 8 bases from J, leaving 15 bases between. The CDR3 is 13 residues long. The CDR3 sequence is CASSRGREGEAFF. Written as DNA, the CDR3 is TGTGCCAGCAGCCGGGGCAGGGAGGGCGAAGCTTTCTTT.

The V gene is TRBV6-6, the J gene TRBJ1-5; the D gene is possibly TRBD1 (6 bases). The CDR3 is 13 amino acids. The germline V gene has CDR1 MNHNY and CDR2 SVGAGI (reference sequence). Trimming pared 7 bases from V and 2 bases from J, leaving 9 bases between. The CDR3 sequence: CASTKGGNQPQHF. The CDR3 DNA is TGTGCCAGCACCAAGGGGGGCAATCAGCCCCAGCATTTT.

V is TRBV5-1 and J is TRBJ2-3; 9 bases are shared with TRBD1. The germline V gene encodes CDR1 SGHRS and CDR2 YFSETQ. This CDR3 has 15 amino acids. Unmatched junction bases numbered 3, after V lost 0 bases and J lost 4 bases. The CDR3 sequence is CASSLVGQGADTQYF. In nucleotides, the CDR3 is TGCGCCAGCAGCTTGGTGGGACAGGGAGCAGATACGCAGTATTTT.

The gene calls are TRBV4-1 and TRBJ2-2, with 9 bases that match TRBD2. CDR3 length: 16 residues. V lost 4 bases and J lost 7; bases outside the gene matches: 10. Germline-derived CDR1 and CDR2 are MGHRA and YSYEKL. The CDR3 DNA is TGCGCCAGCAGCCCCAGCGGTAGCGGGGGCGGCGGGGAGCTGTTTTTT. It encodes CASSPSGSGGGGELFF.

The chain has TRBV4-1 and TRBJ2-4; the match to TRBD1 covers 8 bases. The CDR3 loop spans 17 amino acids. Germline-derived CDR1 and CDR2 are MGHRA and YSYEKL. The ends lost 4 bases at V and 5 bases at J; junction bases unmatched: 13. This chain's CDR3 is CASSPAPTRQGQNIQYF. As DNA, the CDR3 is TGCGCCAGCAGCCCAGCCCCGACTAGACAGGGGCAAAACATTCAGTACTTC.

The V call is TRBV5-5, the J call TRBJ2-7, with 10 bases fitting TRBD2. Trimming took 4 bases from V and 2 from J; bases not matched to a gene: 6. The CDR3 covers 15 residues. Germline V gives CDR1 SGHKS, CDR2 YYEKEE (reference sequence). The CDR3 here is CASSAGTSDAYEQYF. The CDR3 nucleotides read TGTGCCAGCAGCGCCGGGACTAGCGACGCCTACGAGCAGTACTTC. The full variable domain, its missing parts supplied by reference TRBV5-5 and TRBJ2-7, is DAGVTQSPTHLIKTRGQQVTLRCSPISGHKSVSWYQQVLGQGPQFIFQYYEKEERGRGNFPDRFSARQFPNYSSELNVNALLLGDSALYLCASSAGTSDAYEQYFGPGTRLTVT.

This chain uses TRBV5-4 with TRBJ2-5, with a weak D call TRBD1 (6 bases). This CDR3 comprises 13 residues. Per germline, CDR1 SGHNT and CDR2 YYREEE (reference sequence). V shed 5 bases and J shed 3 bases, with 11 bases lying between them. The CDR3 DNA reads TGTGCCAGCAGGTCACAGGGTAAAGAGACCCAGTACTTC. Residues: CASRSQGKETQYF.

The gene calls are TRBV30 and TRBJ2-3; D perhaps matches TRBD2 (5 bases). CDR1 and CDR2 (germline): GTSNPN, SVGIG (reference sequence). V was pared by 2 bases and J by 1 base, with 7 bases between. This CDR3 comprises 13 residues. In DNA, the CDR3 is TGTGCCTGGAGTCCCGGGGGCACAGATACGCAGTATTTT. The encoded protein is CAWSPGGTDTQYF.

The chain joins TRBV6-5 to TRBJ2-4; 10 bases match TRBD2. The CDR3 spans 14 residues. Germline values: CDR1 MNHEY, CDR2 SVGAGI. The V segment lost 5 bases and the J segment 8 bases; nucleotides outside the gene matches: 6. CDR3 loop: CASSPSGRGYIQYF. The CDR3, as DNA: TGTGCCAGCAGTCCCAGCGGGAGGGGTTACATTCAGTACTTC.

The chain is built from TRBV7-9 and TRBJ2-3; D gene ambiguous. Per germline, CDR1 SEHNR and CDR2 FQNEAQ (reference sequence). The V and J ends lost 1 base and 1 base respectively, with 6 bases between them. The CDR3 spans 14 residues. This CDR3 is CASSLVGGTDTQYF. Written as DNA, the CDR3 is TGTGCCAGCAGCTTAGTTGGAGGCACAGATACGCAGTATTTT.

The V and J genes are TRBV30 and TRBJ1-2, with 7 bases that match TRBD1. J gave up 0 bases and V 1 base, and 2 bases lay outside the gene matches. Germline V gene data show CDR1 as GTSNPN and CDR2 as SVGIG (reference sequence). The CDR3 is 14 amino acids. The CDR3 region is CAWSGQGANYGYTF. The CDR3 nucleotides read TGTGCCTGGAGTGGACAGGGAGCTAACTATGGCTACACCTTC. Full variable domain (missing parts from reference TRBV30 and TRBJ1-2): SQTIHQWPATLVQPVGSPLSLECTVEGTSNPNLYWYRQAAGRGLQLLFYSVGIGQISSEVPQNLSASRPQDRQFILSSKKLLLSDSGFYLCAWSGQGANYGYTFGSGTRLTVV.

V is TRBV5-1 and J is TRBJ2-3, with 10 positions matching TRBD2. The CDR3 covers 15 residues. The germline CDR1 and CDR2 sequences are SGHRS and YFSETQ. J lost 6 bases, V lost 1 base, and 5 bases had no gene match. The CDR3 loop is CASSLLAGDSDTQYF. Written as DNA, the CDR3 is TGCGCCAGCAGCTTGCTAGCGGGAGATTCGGATACGCAGTATTTT.

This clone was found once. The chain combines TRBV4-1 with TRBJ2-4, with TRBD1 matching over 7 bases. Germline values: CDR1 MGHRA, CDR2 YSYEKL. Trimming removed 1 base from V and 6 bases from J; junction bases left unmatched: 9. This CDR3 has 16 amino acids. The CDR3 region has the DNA TGCGCCAGCAGCCAAGTCCCAACAGGGGCGGTAAACATTCAGTACTTC. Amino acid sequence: CASSQVPTGAVNIQYF.

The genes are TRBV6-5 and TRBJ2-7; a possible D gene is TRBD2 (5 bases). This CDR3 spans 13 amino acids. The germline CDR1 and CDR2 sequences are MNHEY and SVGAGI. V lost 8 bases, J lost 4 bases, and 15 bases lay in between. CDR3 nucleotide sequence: TGTGCCAGCCGTTCGGGGTCGGGGTACGAGCAGTACTTC. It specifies CASRSGSGYEQYF.

CDR3 sequence reads: CASSRKLGGSSYNEQFF. Here the CDR3 DNA reads TGTGCCAGCAGCCGGAAACTGGGAGGGAGCTCCTACAATGAGCAGTTCTTC. The genes are TRBV3-1 (or the pseudogene TRBV3-2) and TRBJ2-1; 7 bases map to TRBD2. V lost 4 bases, J lost 0 bases, and 9 bases stayed unmatched. The CDR3 is made up of 17 amino acids. Germline loops: CDR1 LGHDT, CDR2 YNNKEL (reference sequence).

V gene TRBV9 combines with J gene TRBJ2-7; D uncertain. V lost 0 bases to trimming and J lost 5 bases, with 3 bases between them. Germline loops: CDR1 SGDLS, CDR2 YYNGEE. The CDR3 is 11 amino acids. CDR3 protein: CASSVADEQYF. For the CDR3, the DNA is TGTGCCAGCAGCGTAGCCGACGAGCAGTACTTC. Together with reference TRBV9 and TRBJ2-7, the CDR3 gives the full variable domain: DSGVTQTPKHLITATGQRVTLRCSPRSGDLSVYWYQQSLDQGLQFLIQYYNGEERAKGNILERFSAQQFPDLHSELNLSSLELGDSALYFCASSVADEQYFGPGTRLTVT.

The CDR3 DNA reads as TGTGCCAGCAGTTCATACGGACAGGGAAAAGATACGCAGTATTTT. Translating gives CASSSYGQGKDTQYF. The chain combines TRBV6-5 with TRBJ2-3; 8 positions agree with TRBD1. Germline V gives CDR1 MNHEY, CDR2 SVGAGI. The CDR3 is made up of 15 amino acids. V shed 4 bases and J 5 bases; nucleotides not matched to a gene: 8.

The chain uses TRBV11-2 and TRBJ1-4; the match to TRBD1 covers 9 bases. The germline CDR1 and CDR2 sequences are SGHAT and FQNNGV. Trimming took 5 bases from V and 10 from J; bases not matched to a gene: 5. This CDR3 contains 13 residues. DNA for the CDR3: TGTGCCAGCAGCGCGGACAGGGGCGGAAAACTGTTTTTT. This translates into CASSADRGGKLFF.

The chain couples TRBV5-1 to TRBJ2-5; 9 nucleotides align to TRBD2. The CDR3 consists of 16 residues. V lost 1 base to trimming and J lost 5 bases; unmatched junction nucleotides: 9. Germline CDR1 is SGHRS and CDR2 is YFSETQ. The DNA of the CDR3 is TGCGCCAGCAGCTTGAGCTTGCGGGAGGGCCGGGAGACCCAGTACTTC. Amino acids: CASSLSLREGRETQYF.

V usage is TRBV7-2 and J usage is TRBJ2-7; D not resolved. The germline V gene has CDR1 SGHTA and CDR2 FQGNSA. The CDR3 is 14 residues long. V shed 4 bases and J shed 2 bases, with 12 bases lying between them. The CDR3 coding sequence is TGTGCCAGCAGCTCGCAGGTCCCCACCTACGAGCAGTACTTC. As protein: CASSSQVPTYEQYF. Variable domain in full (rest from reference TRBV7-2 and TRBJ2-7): GAGVSQSPSNKVTEKGKDVELRCDPISGHTALYWYRQSLGQGLEFLIYFQGNSAPDKSGLPSDRFSAERTGGSVSTLTIQRTQQEDSAVYLCASSSQVPTYEQYFGPGTRLTVT.

Written as DNA, the CDR3 is TGTGCCAGCACCATTTCCCAGGGGAGGGGAGAGACCCAGTACTTC. Protein product: CASTISQGRGETQYF. The V gene is TRBV6-5, the J gene TRBJ2-5, with a possible D match to TRBD2 (7 bases). The CDR3 has 15 residues. Trimming pared 7 bases from V and 4 bases from J, leaving 19 bases between. The germline V gene encodes CDR1 MNHEY and CDR2 SVGAGI.